The TCR beta chain described here comes from a study of beta chain features in type 1 diabetes. General observations from the study: In comparison with healthy donors, patients had naive, central memory and Treg TCRB repertoires that appeared more similar. Type 1 diabetes patients had moderately but significantly shorter TCRB CDR3s in all four CD4+ subsets.

CD4+ naive, central memory, regulatory and stem cell-like memory cells were sorted via CD45RO/CCR7/CD25/CD127/CD95/CD27. Turning to this clone: Its target is not known.

Expressed TCRB transcripts were sequenced because the isolated RNA had all been reverse transcribed beforehand. Mean yield for stem cell-like memory T cell samples was 850,000 to 1,300,000 reads. The method was immunoSEQ multiplex PCR; TCRdb's version includes in-frame clones alone and lacks a portion of them. The table lists 45,000 to 60,000 clones, 35% to 55% of them singletons. Trimming left V 3 bases short and J 0 bases short, with 9 bases between. The CDR3 loop spans 14 amino acids. Germline V gene lookup returns CDR1 SGDLS and CDR2 YYNGEE. V gene TRBV9 combines with J gene TRBJ2-5; a possible D gene is TRBD2 (5 bases). This sequence originates from a man younger than 40 with type 1 diabetes. The specimen sequenced was stem cell memory CD4+ T cells from blood. CDR3 sequence (DNA): TGTGCCAGCAGCGCGCGGGTCTACCAAGAGACCCAGTACTTC. Its translation: CASSARVYQETQYF. Together with reference TRBV9 and TRBJ2-5, the CDR3 gives the full variable domain: DSGVTQTPKHLITATGQRVTLRCSPRSGDLSVYWYQQSLDQGLQFLIQYYNGEERAKGNILERFSAQQFPDLHSELNLSSLELGDSALYFCASSARVYQETQYFGPGTRLLVL.